The present T cell receptor beta chain was sequenced within a study of CD8 T cells in Susac syndrome. Background on the study: Among sequenced Susac syndrome patients, roughly six had active disease and fewer than ten were in remission. When blood was collected, patients with Susac syndrome were therapy-naive, were taking corticosteroids, or were receiving intravenous immunoglobulin alone. Findings and caveats of the study: Expansion of clones was not seen in the CD4+ T cell repertoires of Susac syndrome.

RNA amounts of about 0.5 to 1 ug underwent reverse transcription with random hexamers. TCRdb redid the calling of the immunoSEQ multiplex PCR reads with MiXCR, one entry per CDR3 protein. Here the sample spans about 180,000 distinct CDR3 sequences, under 95% being singletons. The CDR3 has 19 amino acids. The V gene's germline CDR1 is DFQATT and CDR2 SNEGSKA (reference sequence). The V and J ends lost 5 bases and 5 bases respectively, with 34 bases between them. Concerning this clonotype itself: Its antigen is not identified.

Sequencing was carried out using CD4+ T cells from PBMCs. The V and J genes are TRBV20-1 and TRBJ2-7; D is perhaps TRBD1 (8 bases). This TCR was recovered from a human donor with Susac syndrome. The CDR3, as DNA: TGCAGTGCTCTTTCGGTTTCAGGGGGCGGGGGAATCTCCTACGACGAGCAGTACTTC. This encodes CSALSVSGGGGISYDEQYF.